Below, 19 T cell receptor beta chains from the same sample are listed, as sequenced in a study of spatial heterogeneity in lung cancer. TCRdb re-derived calls from the 5' RACE reads in MiXCR, one entry per CDR3 protein. The table records more than 25,000 distinct CDR3 sequences, approximately 7% of them present only once. This sample's time point: sample taken at primary tumor resection. Study results and caveats: How many expanded intratumoral alpha and beta TCRs were present tracked the tumor mutation count, which was a count of nonsynonymous mutations.

No antigen is known for these receptors. The sample in question was lung tumor tissue, obtained at surgery. The receptors were gathered from a male donor with early-stage non-small cell lung cancer.

The chain recombines TRBV5-1 with TRBJ2-3; D is possibly TRBD1 or TRBD2 (5 bases each). The CDR3 extends over 15 amino acids. V dropped 0 bases and J dropped 1 base, with 9 bases sitting between them. Germline CDR1 is SGHRS and CDR2 is YFSETQ. CDR3 region: CASSLEGTRTDTQYF. CDR3 bases: TGCGCCAGCAGCTTGGAAGGGACCCGCACAGATACGCAGTATTTT.

The chain couples TRBV7-2 to TRBJ2-1; D not certain. In germline, CDR1 is SGHTA, CDR2 FQGNSA. The CDR3 consists of 13 residues. The V and J ends lost 4 bases and 8 bases respectively, with 12 bases between them. CDR3 sequence (DNA): TGTGCCAGCAGCTACCAAGGTGAAGATGAGCAGTTCTTC. This sequence encodes CASSYQGEDEQFF.

This clonotype was recorded at least ten times. The chain has TRBV12-3 or TRBV12-4 and TRBJ1-4; no clear D. Trimming pared 6 bases from V and 3 bases from J, leaving 8 bases between. The CDR3 has 13 residues. CDR3 sequence (DNA): TGTGCCAGCAGAAGGGTGTCTAATGAAAAACTGTTTTTT. It specifies CASRRVSNEKLFF.

J is TRBJ2-2 and V is TRBV11-3; no clear D gene. V lost 5 bases and J 5 bases, leaving 6 bases between the germline ends. In germline, CDR1 is SGHNT, CDR2 YENEEA. This CDR3 spans 12 amino acids. CDR3 in amino acids: CASSRKTGELFF. The CDR3 nucleotides read TGTGCCAGCAGCCGCAAAACCGGGGAGCTGTTTTTT.

This clonotype was recorded a few times. The chain carries TRBV6-2 or TRBV6-3 and TRBJ1-5, with D possibly matching TRBD1 (6 bases). Trimming removed 8 bases from V and 7 bases from J, with 15 bases in between. The CDR3 runs 13 residues. Germline V gene data show CDR1 as MNHEY and CDR2 as SVGEGT. The CDR3 region has the DNA TGTGCCAGCCGCCAGGGGTTTGGACAGCCCCAGCATTTT. The encoded protein is CASRQGFGQPQHF.

This clonotype came up many times. This rearrangement joins TRBV2 to TRBJ2-2; 7 positions match TRBD2. This CDR3 is built from 13 residues. Germline-derived CDR1 and CDR2 are SNHLY and FYNNEI. With V trimmed by 7 bases and J by 4 bases, 3 bases remained unmatched. CDR3 bases: TGTGCCAGCACGGGGGGTACCACCGGGGAGCTGTTTTTT. It yields the protein CASTGGTTGELFF.

This clonotype was observed at least ten times. This rearrangement joins TRBV6-6 to TRBJ1-4, with TRBD1 matching 7 bases. CDR1 MNHNY and CDR2 SVGAGI come from the germline V gene (reference sequence). The CDR3 is made up of 15 amino acids. The V and J ends lost 5 bases and 7 bases, in that order; junction bases with no gene match: 10. CDR3 residues: CASSGTQGKSEKLFF. DNA for the CDR3: TGTGCCAGCAGTGGAACACAGGGGAAGAGTGAAAAACTGTTTTTT.

The chain combines TRBV5-1 with TRBJ2-2, with D unresolved. The CDR3 has 14 residues. Trimming took off 3 bases at V and 5 bases at J, with 11 bases between the two ends. CDR1 and CDR2 from the germline V gene are SGHRS and YFSETQ. CDR3 DNA sequence: TGCGCCAGCAGCTCGAAGGACGAGACCGGGGAGCTGTTTTTT. Protein sequence: CASSSKDETGELFF.

This clonotype was seen more than once but under ten times. The V call is TRBV6-2 or TRBV6-3, the J call TRBJ1-2; D gene unclear. There are 14 residues in the CDR3. V was trimmed by 4 bases and J by 5 bases, leaving 14 bases between them. CDR1 is MNHEY and CDR2 is SVGEGT in the germline V gene. DNA of the CDR3: TGTGCCAGCAGTTCCACCCCCTCTGAGTATGGCTACACCTTC. Translating it yields CASSSTPSEYGYTF.

This clonotype was counted at least ten times. The chain carries TRBV6-5 and TRBJ2-1; tentative D call: TRBD2 (7 bases). The germline gives CDR1 MNHEY, CDR2 SVGAGI. This CDR3 spans 15 amino acids. V was pared by 6 bases and J by 0 bases, with 12 bases between. The CDR3 nucleotides are TGTGCCAGCAGACCCGGGGGGCTCTCCTACAATGAGCAGTTCTTC. It is translated as CASRPGGLSYNEQFF.

This clonotype was picked up many times. The chain carries TRBV4-1 and TRBJ2-1, with D unclear. Germline loops: CDR1 MGHRA, CDR2 YSYEKL. Trimming pared 4 bases from V and 8 bases from J, leaving 15 bases between. This CDR3 has 14 amino acids. The CDR3 coding sequence is TGCGCCAGCAGCCGGGCGCAGAGTTCGGATGAGCAGTTCTTC. Amino acids: CASSRAQSSDEQFF.

This clonotype appeared many times. This chain joins TRBV20-1 and TRBJ1-5; D unclear. Germline V CDR1 and CDR2: DFQATT, SNEGSKA (reference sequence). The CDR3 is 14 amino acids. V was clipped by 6 bases and J by 6 bases, with 18 bases between them. The CDR3 sequence is CSAGPATMGQPQHF. The CDR3 region has the DNA TGCAGTGCCGGCCCAGCTACGATGGGTCAGCCCCAGCATTTT.

Relative to its sample, this clonotype is medium-sized. V is TRBV4-2 and J is TRBJ1-6, with 7 bases fitting TRBD1. J gave up 9 bases and V 2 bases, and 10 bases lay outside the gene matches. This CDR3 has 16 residues. CDR1 LGHNA and CDR2 YNFKEQ come from the germline V gene. CDR3 protein: CASSQLQGEGLSPLHF. CDR3 nucleotides: TGTGCCAGCAGCCAACTCCAGGGGGAAGGGCTTTCACCCCTCCACTTT.

This clonotype occurred a few times. The V call is TRBV18, the J call TRBJ2-6; D is undetermined. The ends were cut back, 3 bases at V and 0 bases at J, with 3 bases in the middle. The CDR3 totals 14 residues. Germline CDR1 KGHSH, CDR2 LQKENI. Written as DNA, the CDR3 is TGTGCCAGCTCACCCAACTCTGGGGCCAACGTCCTGACTTTC. It encodes CASSPNSGANVLTF.

This clonotype was seen more than once but under ten times. This rearrangement joins TRBV20-1 to TRBJ2-5; 7 bases are a match to TRBD1. V was pared by 6 bases and J by 5 bases, with 9 bases of the junction left unmatched. CDR3 length: 13 residues. Per germline, CDR1 DFQATT and CDR2 SNEGSKA (reference sequence). The CDR3 DNA sequence: TGCAGTGCCATCGAGACAGGGTCGGAGACCCAGTACTTC. This encodes CSAIETGSETQYF.

CDR3 amino acids: CASRTGGANVLTF. In DNA form, the CDR3 reads TGTGCCAGTAGAACAGGCGGGGCCAACGTCCTGACTTTC. The chain couples TRBV19 to TRBJ2-6, with a possible D match to TRBD1 (5 bases). The CDR3 contains 13 residues. The V gene lost 6 bases and the J gene lost 4 bases, with 7 bases spanning the gap. Germline CDR1 and CDR2: LNHDA and SQIVND (reference sequence).

This clonotype appeared many times. The chain employs TRBV3-1 and TRBJ2-3; tentative D call: TRBD2 (5 bases). Between the trimmed V and J ends, which lost 3 bases and 6 bases, there was a span of 10 bases. The CDR3 length is 13 residues. Per germline, CDR1 LGHDT and CDR2 YNNKEL (reference sequence). CDR3: CASSQGTGDTQYF. The CDR3 coding sequence is TGTGCCAGCAGCCAGGGTACGGGGGATACGCAGTATTTT.

Many counts were recorded for this clonotype. The chain employs TRBV3-1 and TRBJ1-1, with 7 bases that match TRBD1. Germline V CDR1 and CDR2: LGHDT, YNNKEL (reference sequence). Trimming cost V 4 bases and J 3 bases; bases outside gene matches: 2. The CDR3 contains 13 residues. CDR3 in DNA: TGTGCCAGCAGCCGTGACAGGGACACTGAAGCTTTCTTT. This translates into CASSRDRDTEAFF.

This clonotype was recorded at least ten times. V and J are TRBV6-2 or TRBV6-3 and TRBJ2-3; the D is unclear. The germline V gene encodes CDR1 MNHEY and CDR2 SVGEGT. The V end was cut by 5 bases, the J end by 5 bases, with 8 bases between. This CDR3 region has 12 residues. CDR3 loop: CASSTVGDTQYF. CDR3 bases: TGTGCCAGCAGTACGGTGGGAGATACGCAGTATTTT.